This T cell receptor beta chain is drawn from a study of blood T cell repertoires in COVID-19. The germline gives CDR1 MNHEY, CDR2 SMNVEV (reference sequence). The CDR3 consists of 15 residues. V lost 4 bases and J lost 9; bases outside the gene matches: 8. Repertoires were generated with immunoSEQ multiplex PCR, while TCRdb's copy carries only in-frame clones and drops some. The sample holds approximately 310,000 clones; over 75% are singletons and the top ten take 1%. The genes are TRBV27 and TRBJ1-6; 8 bases line up with TRBD1. The sequenced sample was peripheral blood. This TCR came from a man aged 45-65 years with active or convalescent COVID-19. The CDR3 loop is CASSWDRWEGSPLHF. The CDR3 DNA follows: TGTGCCAGCAGTTGGGACAGGTGGGAGGGTTCACCCCTCCACTTT.